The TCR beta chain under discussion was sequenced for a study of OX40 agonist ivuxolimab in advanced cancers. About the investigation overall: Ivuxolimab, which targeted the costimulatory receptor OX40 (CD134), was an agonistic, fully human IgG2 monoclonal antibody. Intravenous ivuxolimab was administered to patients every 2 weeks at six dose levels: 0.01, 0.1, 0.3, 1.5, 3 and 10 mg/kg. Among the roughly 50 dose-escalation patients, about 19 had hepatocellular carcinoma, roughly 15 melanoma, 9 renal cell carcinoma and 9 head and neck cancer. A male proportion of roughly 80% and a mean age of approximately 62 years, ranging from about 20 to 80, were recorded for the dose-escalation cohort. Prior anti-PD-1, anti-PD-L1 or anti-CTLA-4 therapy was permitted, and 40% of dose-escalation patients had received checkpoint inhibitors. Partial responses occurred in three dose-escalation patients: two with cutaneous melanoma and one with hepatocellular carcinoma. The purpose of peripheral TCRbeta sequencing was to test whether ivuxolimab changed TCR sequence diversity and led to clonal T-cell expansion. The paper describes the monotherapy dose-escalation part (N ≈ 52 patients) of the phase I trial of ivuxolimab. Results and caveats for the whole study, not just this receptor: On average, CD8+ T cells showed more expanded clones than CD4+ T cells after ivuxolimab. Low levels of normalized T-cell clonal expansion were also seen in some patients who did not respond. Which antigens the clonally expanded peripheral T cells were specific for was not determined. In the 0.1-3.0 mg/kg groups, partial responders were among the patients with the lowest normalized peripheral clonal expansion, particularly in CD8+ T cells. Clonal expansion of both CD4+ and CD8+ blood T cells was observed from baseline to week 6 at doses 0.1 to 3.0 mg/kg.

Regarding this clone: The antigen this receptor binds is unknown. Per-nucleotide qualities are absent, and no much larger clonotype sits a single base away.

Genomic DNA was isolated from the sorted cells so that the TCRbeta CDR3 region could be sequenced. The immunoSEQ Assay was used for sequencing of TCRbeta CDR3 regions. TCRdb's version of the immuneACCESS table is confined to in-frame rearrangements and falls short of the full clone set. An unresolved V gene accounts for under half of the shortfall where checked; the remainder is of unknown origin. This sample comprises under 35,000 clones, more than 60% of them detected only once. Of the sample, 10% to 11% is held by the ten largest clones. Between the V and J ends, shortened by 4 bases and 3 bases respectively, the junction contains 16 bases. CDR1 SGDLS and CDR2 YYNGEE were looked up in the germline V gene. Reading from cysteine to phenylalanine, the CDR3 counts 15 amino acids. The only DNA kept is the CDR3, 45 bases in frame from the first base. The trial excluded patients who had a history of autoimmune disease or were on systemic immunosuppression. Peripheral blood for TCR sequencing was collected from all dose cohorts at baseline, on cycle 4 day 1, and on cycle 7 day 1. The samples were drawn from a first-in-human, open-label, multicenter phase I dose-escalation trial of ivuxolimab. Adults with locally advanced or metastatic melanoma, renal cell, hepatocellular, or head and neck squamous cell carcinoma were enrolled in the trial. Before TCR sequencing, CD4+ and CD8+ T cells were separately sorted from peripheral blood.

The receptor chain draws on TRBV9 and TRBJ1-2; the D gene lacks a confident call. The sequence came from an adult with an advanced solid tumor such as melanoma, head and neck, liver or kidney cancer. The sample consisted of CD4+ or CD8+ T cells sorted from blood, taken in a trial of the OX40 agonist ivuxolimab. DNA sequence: TGTGCCAGCAGCTCCCGACCGTCAGCAGACTATGGCTACACCTTC. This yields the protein CASSSRPSADYGYTF. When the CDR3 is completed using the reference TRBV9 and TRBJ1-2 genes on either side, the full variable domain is DSGVTQTPKHLITATGQRVTLRCSPRSGDLSVYWYQQSLDQGLQFLIQYYNGEERAKGNILERFSAQQFPDLHSELNLSSLELGDSALYFCASSSRPSADYGYTFGSGTRLTVV.